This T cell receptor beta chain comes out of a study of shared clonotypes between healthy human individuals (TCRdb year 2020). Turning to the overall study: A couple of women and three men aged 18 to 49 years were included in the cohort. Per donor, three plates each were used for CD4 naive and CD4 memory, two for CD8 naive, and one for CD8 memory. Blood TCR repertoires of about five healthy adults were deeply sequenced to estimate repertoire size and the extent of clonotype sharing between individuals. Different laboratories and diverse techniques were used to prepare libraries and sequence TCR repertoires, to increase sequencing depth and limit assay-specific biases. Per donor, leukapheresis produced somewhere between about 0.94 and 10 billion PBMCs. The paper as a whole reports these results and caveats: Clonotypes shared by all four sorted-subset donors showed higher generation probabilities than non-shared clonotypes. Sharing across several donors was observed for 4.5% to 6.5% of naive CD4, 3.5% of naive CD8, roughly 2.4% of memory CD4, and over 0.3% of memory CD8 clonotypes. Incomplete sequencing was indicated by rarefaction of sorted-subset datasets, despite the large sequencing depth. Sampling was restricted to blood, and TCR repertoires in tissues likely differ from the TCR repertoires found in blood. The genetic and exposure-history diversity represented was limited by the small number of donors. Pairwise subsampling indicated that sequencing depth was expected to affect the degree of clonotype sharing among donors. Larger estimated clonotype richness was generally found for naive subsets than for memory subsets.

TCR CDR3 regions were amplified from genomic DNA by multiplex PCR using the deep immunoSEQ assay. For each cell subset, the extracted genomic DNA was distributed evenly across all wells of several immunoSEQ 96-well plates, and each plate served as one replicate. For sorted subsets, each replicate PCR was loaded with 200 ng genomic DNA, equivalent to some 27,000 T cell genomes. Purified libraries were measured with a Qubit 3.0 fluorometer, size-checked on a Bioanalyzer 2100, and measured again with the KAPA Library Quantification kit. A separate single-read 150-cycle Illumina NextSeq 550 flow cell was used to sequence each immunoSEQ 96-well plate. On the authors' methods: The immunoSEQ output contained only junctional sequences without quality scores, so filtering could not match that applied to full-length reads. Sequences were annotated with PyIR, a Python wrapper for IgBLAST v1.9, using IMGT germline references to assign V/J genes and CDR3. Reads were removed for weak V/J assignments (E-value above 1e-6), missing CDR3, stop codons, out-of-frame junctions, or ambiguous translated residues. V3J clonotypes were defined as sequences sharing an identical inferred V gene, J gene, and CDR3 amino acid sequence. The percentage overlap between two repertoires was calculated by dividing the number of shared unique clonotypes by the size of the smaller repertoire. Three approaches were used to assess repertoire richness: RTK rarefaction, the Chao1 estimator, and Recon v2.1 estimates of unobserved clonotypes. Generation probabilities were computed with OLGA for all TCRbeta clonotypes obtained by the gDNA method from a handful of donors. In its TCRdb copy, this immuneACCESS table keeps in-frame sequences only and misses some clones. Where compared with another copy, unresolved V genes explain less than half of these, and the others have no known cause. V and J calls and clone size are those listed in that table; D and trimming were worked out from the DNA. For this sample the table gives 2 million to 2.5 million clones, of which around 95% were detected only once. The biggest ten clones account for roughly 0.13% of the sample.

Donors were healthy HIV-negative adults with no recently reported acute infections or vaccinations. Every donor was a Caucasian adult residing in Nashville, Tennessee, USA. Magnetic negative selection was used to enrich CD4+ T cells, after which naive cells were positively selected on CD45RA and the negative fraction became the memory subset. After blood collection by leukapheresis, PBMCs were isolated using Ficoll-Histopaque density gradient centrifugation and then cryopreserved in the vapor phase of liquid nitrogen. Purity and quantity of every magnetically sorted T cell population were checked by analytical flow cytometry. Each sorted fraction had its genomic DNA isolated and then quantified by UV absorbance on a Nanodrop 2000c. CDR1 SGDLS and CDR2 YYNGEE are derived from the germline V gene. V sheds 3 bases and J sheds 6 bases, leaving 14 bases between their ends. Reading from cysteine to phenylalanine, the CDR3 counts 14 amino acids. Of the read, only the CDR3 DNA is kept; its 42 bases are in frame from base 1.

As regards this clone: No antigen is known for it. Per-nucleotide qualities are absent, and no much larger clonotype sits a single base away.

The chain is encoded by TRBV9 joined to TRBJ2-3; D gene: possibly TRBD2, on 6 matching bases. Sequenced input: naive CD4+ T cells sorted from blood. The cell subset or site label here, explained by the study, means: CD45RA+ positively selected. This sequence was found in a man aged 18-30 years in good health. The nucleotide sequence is TGTGCCAGCAGCGCACTGACTAGTTCGGATACGCAGTATTTT. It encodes CASSALTSSDTQYF.